This TCR beta chain was captured by sequencing in a study of OX40 agonist ivuxolimab in advanced cancers. Some background on the complete study: The costimulatory receptor OX40 (CD134) was targeted by ivuxolimab, a fully human IgG2 agonistic monoclonal antibody. The purpose of peripheral TCRbeta sequencing was to test whether ivuxolimab changed TCR sequence diversity and led to clonal T-cell expansion. A male proportion of roughly 85% and a mean age of around 60 years, ranging from roughly 23 to 80, were recorded for the dose-escalation cohort. Of the roughly 53 patients in dose escalation, about 20 had hepatocellular carcinoma, about 15 had melanoma, 9 had renal cell carcinoma and 9 had head and neck cancer. Partial responses occurred in three dose-escalation patients: two with cutaneous melanoma and one with hepatocellular carcinoma. The paper reports the monotherapy dose-escalation portion (N = 52 patients) of the phase I ivuxolimab trial. Prior anti-PD-1, anti-PD-L1 or anti-CTLA-4 therapy was permitted, and 40% of dose-escalation patients had received checkpoint inhibitors. Intravenous ivuxolimab was administered to patients every 2 weeks at six dose levels: 0.01, 0.1, 0.3, 1.5, 3 and 10 mg/kg.

What the research found in general, with its limitations: Low levels of normalized T-cell clonal expansion were also seen in some patients who did not respond. On average, CD8+ T cells showed more expanded clones than CD4+ T cells after ivuxolimab. In partial responders in the 0.1-3.0 mg/kg groups, normalized peripheral clonal expansion was found to be among the lowest, especially among CD8+ T cells. Clonal expansion of both CD4+ and CD8+ blood T cells was observed from baseline to week 6 at doses 0.1 to 3.0 mg/kg. The antigen specificity of the peripheral T cells that underwent clonal expansion was not determined.

From its cysteine to its phenylalanine, the CDR3 spans 14 amino acids. Only CDR3 DNA is held: 42 bases, read in frame from base 1. CDR1 MNHNS and CDR2 SASEGT are derived from the germline V gene. A distance of 15 bases separates the germline ends of V and J, which lose 8 bases and 4 bases respectively. To sequence the TCRbeta CDR3 region, genomic DNA was isolated from the sorted cells. The immunoSEQ Assay was used to sequence the TCRbeta CDR3 regions. TCRdb provides this immuneACCESS table in a form limited to in-frame rearrangements. Some clones are lacking; in checked studies, under half of them reflect an unresolved V gene, and why the rest are absent is not known. The sample table shows 78,000 or so clones, and around nine tenths are seen once. The top ten hold 0.6% to 0.75% of the sample. Patients with autoimmune disease history or receiving systemic immunosuppression were excluded from the trial. Peripheral blood for TCR sequencing was drawn from every dose cohort at baseline, at cycle 4 day 1 and at cycle 7 day 1. Samples came from an open-label, multicenter, first-in-human phase I dose-escalation trial of ivuxolimab. Adults with locally advanced or metastatic head and neck squamous cell, hepatocellular, melanoma or renal cell carcinoma were enrolled in the trial. Before TCR sequencing, CD4+ T cells and CD8+ T cells were sorted from peripheral blood as separate populations.

In the case of this clone: The clone's antigen remains unknown. Base qualities are missing; no much larger clone stands one base away.

Recombination joined TRBV6-1 with TRBJ1-5, with no reliable assignment of the D segment. The source of this sequence is an adult with an advanced solid tumor such as melanoma, head and neck, liver or kidney cancer. The starting material was CD4+ or CD8+ T cells sorted from blood, obtained in a trial of the OX40 agonist ivuxolimab. In nucleotides, the sequence is TGTGCCAGCCGGCTTGAACTTGGGAATCAGCCCCAGCATTTT. It is translated as CASRLELGNQPQHF.